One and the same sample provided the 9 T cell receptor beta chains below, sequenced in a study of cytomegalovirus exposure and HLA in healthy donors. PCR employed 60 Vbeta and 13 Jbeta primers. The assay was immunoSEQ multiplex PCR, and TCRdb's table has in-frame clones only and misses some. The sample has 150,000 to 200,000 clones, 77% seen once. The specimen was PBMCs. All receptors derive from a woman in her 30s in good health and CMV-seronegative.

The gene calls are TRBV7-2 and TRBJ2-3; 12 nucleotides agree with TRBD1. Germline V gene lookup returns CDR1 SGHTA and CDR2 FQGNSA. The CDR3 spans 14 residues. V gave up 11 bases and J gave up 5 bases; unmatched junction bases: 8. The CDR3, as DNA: TGTGCCGGGGCGGGACAGGGGGCGAGAGATACGCAGTATTTT. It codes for CAGAGQGARDTQYF.

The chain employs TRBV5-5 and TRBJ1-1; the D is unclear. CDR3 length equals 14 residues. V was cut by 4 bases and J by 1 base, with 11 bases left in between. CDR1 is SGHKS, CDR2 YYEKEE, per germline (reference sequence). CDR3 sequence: CASSREGANTEAFF. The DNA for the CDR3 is TGTGCCAGCAGCCGGGAGGGAGCGAACACTGAAGCTTTCTTT.

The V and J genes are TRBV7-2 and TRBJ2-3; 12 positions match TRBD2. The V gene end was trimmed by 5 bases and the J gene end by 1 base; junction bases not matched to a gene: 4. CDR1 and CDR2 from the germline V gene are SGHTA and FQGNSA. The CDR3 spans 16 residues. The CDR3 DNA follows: TGTGCCAGCAGCCCTTCTAGCGGGAGGGGCACAGATACGCAGTATTTT. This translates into CASSPSSGRGTDTQYF.

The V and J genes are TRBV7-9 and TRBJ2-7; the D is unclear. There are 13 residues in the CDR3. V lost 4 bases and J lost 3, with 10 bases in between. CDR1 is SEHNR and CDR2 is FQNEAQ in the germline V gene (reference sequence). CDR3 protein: CASSSARGYEQYF. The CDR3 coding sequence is TGTGCCAGCAGCTCCGCCCGCGGCTACGAGCAGTACTTC.

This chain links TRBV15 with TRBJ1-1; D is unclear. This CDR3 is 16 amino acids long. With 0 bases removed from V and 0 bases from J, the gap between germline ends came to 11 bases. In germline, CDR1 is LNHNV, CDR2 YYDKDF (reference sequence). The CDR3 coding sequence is TGTGCCACCAGCAGAGATCATAGGGAGATGAACACTGAAGCTTTCTTT. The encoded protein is CATSRDHREMNTEAFF.

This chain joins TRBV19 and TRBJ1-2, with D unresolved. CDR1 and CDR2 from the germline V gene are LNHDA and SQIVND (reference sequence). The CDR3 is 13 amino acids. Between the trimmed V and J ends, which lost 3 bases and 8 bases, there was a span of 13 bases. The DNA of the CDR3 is TGTGCCAGTAGTATCTTTGGTATTCGGGGCTACACCTTC. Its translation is CASSIFGIRGYTF.

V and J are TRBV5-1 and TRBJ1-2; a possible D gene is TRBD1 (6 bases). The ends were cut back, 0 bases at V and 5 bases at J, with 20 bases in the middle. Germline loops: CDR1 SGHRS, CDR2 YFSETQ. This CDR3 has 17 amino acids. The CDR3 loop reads CASSLDPTGTKLYGYTF. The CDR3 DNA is TGCGCCAGCAGCTTGGATCCTACAGGGACGAAACTATATGGCTACACCTTC.

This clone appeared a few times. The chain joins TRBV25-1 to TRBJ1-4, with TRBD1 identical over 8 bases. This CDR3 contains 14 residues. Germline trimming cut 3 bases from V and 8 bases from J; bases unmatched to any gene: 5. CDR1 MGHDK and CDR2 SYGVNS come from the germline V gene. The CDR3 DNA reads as TGTGCCAGCAGTGATCAGGGGGCGACCGAAAAACTGTTTTTT. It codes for CASSDQGATEKLFF.

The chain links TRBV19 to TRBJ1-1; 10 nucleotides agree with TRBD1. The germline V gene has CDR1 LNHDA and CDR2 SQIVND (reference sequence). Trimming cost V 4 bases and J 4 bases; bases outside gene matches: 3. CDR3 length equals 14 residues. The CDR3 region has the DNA TGTGCCAGTAGTACCCGGGACAGGGGCACTGAAGCTTTCTTT. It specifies CASSTRDRGTEAFF.